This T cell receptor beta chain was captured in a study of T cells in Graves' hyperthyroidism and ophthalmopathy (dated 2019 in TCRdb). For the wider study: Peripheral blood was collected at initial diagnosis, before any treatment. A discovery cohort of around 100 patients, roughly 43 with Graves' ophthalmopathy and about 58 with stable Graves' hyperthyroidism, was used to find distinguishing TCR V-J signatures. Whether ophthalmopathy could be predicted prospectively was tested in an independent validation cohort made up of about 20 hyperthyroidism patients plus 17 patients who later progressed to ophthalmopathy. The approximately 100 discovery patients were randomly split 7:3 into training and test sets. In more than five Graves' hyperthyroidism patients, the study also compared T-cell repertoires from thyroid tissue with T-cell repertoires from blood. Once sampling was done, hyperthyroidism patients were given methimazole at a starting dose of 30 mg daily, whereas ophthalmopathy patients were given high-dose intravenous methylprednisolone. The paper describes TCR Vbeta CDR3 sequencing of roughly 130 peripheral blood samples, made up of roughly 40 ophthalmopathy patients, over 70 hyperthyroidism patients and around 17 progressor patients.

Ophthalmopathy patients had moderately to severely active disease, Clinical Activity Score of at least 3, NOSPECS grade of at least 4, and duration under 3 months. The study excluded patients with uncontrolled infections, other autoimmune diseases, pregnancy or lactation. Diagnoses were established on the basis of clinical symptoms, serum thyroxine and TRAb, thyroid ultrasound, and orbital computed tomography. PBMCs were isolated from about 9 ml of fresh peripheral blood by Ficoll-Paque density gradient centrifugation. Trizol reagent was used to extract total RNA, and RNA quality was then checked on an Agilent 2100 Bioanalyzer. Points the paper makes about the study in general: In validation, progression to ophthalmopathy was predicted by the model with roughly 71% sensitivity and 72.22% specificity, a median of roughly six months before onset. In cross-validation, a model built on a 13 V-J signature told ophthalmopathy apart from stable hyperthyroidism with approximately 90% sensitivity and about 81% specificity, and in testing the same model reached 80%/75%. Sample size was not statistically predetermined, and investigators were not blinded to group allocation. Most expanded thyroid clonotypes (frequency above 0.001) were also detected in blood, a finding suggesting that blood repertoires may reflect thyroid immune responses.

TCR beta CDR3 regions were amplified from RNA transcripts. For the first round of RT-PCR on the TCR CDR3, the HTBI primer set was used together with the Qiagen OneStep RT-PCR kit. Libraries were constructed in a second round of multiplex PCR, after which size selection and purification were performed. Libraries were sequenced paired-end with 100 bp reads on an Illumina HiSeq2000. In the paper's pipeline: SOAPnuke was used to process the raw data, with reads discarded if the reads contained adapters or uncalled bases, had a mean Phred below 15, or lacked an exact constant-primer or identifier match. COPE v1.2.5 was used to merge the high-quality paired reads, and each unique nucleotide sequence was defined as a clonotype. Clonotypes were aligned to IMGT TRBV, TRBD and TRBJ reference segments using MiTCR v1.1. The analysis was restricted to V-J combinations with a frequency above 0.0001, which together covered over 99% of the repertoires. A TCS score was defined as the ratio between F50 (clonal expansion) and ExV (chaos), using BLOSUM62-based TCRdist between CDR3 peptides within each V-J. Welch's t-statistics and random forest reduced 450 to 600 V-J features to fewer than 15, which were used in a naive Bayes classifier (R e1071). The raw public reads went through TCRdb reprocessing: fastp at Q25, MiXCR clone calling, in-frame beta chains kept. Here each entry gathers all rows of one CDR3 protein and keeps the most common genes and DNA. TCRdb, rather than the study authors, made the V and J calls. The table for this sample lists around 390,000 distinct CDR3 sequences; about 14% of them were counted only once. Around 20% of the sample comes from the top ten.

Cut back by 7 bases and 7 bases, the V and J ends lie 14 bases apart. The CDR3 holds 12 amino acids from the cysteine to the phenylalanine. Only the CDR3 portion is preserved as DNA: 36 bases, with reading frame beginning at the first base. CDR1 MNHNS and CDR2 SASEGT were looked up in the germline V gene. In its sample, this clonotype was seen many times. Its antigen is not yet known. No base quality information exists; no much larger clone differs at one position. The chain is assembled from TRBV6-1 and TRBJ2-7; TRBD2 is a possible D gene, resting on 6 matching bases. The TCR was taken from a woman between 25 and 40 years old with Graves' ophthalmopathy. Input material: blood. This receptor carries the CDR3 CASIALGGEQYF. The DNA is TGTGCCAGCATCGCGCTTGGGGGGGAGCAGTACTTC.